These 32 T cell receptor beta chains originate from one sample sequenced in a study of T cells in narcolepsy. Clones were read by immunoSEQ multiplex PCR, and TCRdb kept only the in-frame ones, dropping some. The data show tens of thousands of clones, with around 80% seen just once and roughly 1.2% held by the top ten. The sequenced material came from CD45RA- memory CD4+ T cells from PBMCs. The receptor source for this set is a human donor with narcolepsy.

This chain connects TRBV2 to TRBJ1-5; no reliable D call. Germline CDR1 and CDR2: SNHLY and FYNNEI. CDR3 length: 14 residues. The ends were cut back, 6 bases at V and 6 bases at J, with 15 bases in the middle. CDR3 residues: CASSGRTPRQPQHF. As DNA, the CDR3 is TGTGCCAGCAGCGGACGGACCCCCCGTCAGCCCCAGCATTTT.

The chain links TRBV5-1 to TRBJ2-1; D not certain. V dropped 0 bases and J dropped 3 bases, with 7 bases sitting between them. CDR3 size: 14 residues. Germline CDR1 SGHRS, CDR2 YFSETQ. The CDR3 is CASSLVNFYNEQFF. The CDR3 DNA sequence: TGCGCCAGCAGCTTGGTGAACTTCTACAATGAGCAGTTCTTC.

The J gene is TRBJ1-2, the V gene TRBV15; D is perhaps TRBD1 (6 bases). CDR1 is LNHNV, CDR2 YYDKDF, per germline (reference sequence). With 0 bases removed from V and 8 bases from J, the gap between germline ends came to 16 bases. This CDR3 comprises 15 residues. The CDR3 sequence: CATSRDQGRSIGYTF. The CDR3 nucleotides read TGTGCCACCAGCAGAGATCAGGGGCGATCTATCGGCTACACCTTC.

The chain recombines TRBV27 with TRBJ1-5, with a tentative D call TRBD1 (6 bases). V was pared by 4 bases and J by 6 bases, with 10 bases between. Per the germline V gene, CDR1 is MNHEY and CDR2 is SMNVEV (reference sequence). This CDR3 spans 13 amino acids. The CDR3: CASSSSRGQPQHF. CDR3 bases: TGTGCCAGCAGTTCCTCCAGGGGTCAGCCCCAGCATTTT.

This rearrangement joins TRBV19 to TRBJ1-1; D gene ambiguous. This CDR3 contains 13 residues. Trimming removed 5 bases from V and 10 bases from J, with 17 bases in between. Germline CDR1 LNHDA, CDR2 SQIVND (reference sequence). The CDR3, as DNA: TGTGCCAGTAGTCCCCAGGTTCTGGTCCCAGCTTTCTTT. Translation: CASSPQVLVPAFF.

The rearrangement uses TRBV18 and TRBJ1-2, with D maybe TRBD1 (6 bases). The CDR3 is 15 residues long. Germline CDR1 reads KGHSH; CDR2 reads LQKENI. Trimming stripped 2 bases from V and 2 bases from J, with 12 bases between. CDR3 DNA: TGTGCCAGCTCACCAAATCAGGGGACCAACTATGGCTACACCTTC. Its protein product is CASSPNQGTNYGYTF.

The chain is built from TRBV28 and TRBJ1-2; D is unclear. Germline-derived CDR1 and CDR2 are MDHEN and SYDVKM. The CDR3 runs to 12 residues. The V gene lost 8 bases and the J gene lost 7 bases, with 14 bases spanning the gap. CDR3 sequence: CASDGSSCGYTF. In DNA form, the CDR3 reads TGTGCCAGCGACGGAAGTTCCTGTGGCTACACCTTC.

CDR3 loop: CASRWTGNTEAFF. DNA for the CDR3: TGTGCCAGCAGATGGACAGGGAACACTGAAGCTTTCTTT. This sequence joins TRBV6-6 and TRBJ1-1; TRBD1 matches 7 bases. The CDR3 is 13 amino acids. The V gene end was trimmed by 6 bases and the J gene end by 1 base; junction bases not matched to a gene: 2. Germline V CDR1 and CDR2: MNHNY, SVGAGI (reference sequence).

This chain links TRBV11-2 with TRBJ1-1; 9 bases map to TRBD1. Trimming removed 3 bases from V and 6 bases from J; junction bases left unmatched: 5. Germline-derived CDR1 and CDR2 are SGHAT and FQNNGV. The CDR3 is made up of 14 amino acids. The CDR3 DNA is TGTGCCAGCAGCTTTTGGGGACAGGGCGCTGAAGCTTTCTTT. Translation: CASSFWGQGAEAFF.

This chain joins TRBV2 and TRBJ1-6; 12 bases fit TRBD1. The CDR3 totals 14 residues. V shed 5 bases, J shed 10 bases, and the junction held 3 bases outside the gene matches. Per germline, CDR1 SNHLY and CDR2 FYNNEI. DNA of the CDR3: TGTGCCAGCAGTACCGGGACAGGGGGCTCACCCCTCCACTTT. This gives the protein CASSTGTGGSPLHF.

This clone was found a few times. The genes are TRBV7-3 and TRBJ2-7; D gene uncertain. Germline CDR1 and CDR2: SGHTA and FQGTGA. Trimming shortened V by 4 bases and J by 6 bases, and 19 bases separated the two germline ends. This CDR3 comprises 15 residues. The DNA of the CDR3 is TGTGCCAGCAGCTCCGCGGAAGGGCCCCTCTCCGAGCAGTACTTC. Translation: CASSSAEGPLSEQYF.

This rearrangement joins TRBV9 to TRBJ2-2, with D possibly being TRBD1 or TRBD2 (5 bases each). The CDR3 is 13 residues long. Germline CDR1 SGDLS, CDR2 YYNGEE. V lost 3 bases and J lost 6, with 9 bases in between. The CDR3 region has the DNA TGTGCCAGCAGCGACCGAGGGGCCGGGGAGCTGTTTTTT. Protein: CASSDRGAGELFF.

In this sample, this clone turned up a few times. The CDR3 region has the DNA TGTGCCAGCAGCCCGACCGGGTCTAGCGGGGTCGGTGAGCAGTTCTTC. Protein: CASSPTGSSGVGEQFF. The V and J genes are TRBV7-3 and TRBJ2-1, with 9 bases fitting TRBD2. This CDR3 contains 16 residues. The V gene's germline CDR1 is SGHTA and CDR2 FQGTGA. V lost 5 bases and J lost 9; bases outside the gene matches: 14.

The chain has TRBV9 and TRBJ1-1; no definite D call. The CDR3 is made up of 11 amino acids. Germline CDR1 reads SGDLS; CDR2 reads YYNGEE. The V gene lost 5 bases and the J gene lost 7 bases, with 9 bases spanning the gap. CDR3 in amino acids: CASRVGDEAFF. CDR3 in DNA: TGTGCCAGCAGGGTCGGGGATGAAGCTTTCTTT.

The rearrangement uses TRBV2 and TRBJ2-2, with D hard to call. V was trimmed by 2 bases and J by 2 bases, leaving 9 bases between them. Germline V gives CDR1 SNHLY, CDR2 FYNNEI. The CDR3 runs to 15 residues. The CDR3 nucleotides read TGTGCCAGCAGTGAAAGAAGTACTAACACCGGGGAGCTGTTTTTT. It encodes CASSERSTNTGELFF.

For this clone: The germline gene is not matched at one end of the junction; a read error may be the cause. The V call is TRBV7-2, the J call TRBJ1-1, with D perhaps TRBD1 (6 bases). The length of the CDR3 is 12 residues. In germline, CDR1 is SGHTA, CDR2 FQGNSA. Here the CDR3 DNA reads TGTGCCAGCAGCGCGGGGGGCCCCTCGGAAGTCTTT. Its protein is CASSAGGPSEVF.

This clone has more than one count but fewer than ten. The chain combines TRBV6-1 with TRBJ2-3; 7 bases are a match to TRBD2. CDR1 and CDR2 from the germline V gene are MNHNS and SASEGT. CDR3 length: 14 amino acids. J gave up 6 bases and V 1 base, and 4 bases lay outside the gene matches. In nucleotides, the CDR3 is TGTGCCAGCAGTGAAGTCGGGGGAGGGGATACGCAGTATTTT. Translated: CASSEVGGGDTQYF.

CDR3 DNA: TGCAGCGTTGGAACAGAGACCCAGTACTTC. It codes for CSVGTETQYF. The chain carries TRBV29-1 and TRBJ2-5; D gene uncertain. The ends were cut back, 4 bases at V and 4 bases at J, with 4 bases in the middle. The CDR3 sequence is 10 residues long. The germline V gene has CDR1 SQVTM and CDR2 ANQGSEA.

This clone was recorded only once. The V call is TRBV2, the J call TRBJ2-2; D is uncertain. Germline CDR1 and CDR2: SNHLY and FYNNEI. The CDR3 has 14 residues. V lost 0 bases and J 5 bases, leaving 7 bases between the germline ends. CDR3 coding DNA: TGTGCCAGCAGTGAAGCAAGACGGACCGGGGAGCTGTTTTTT. This gives the protein CASSEARRTGELFF.

In this sample, this clone is medium-sized (0.01 to 0.1%). This chain links TRBV6-6 with TRBJ1-2; TRBD1 agrees at 8 bases. This CDR3 contains 15 residues. Per the germline V gene, CDR1 is MNHNY and CDR2 is SVGAGI (reference sequence). Trimming removed 11 bases from V and 0 bases from J; junction bases left unmatched: 11. CDR3 nucleotide sequence: TGTGCCCTGCAAATCGGACAGGGCTCTAACTATGGCTACACCTTC. Translating it yields CALQIGQGSNYGYTF.

The chain is built from TRBV27 and TRBJ1-4; weak D call: TRBD1 (6 bases). Between the trimmed V and J ends, which lost 4 bases and 4 bases, there was a span of 19 bases. Per the germline V gene, CDR1 is MNHEY and CDR2 is SMNVEV (reference sequence). The CDR3 runs to 17 residues. CDR3 nucleotide sequence: TGTGCCAGCAGTTCCCTAAGGGGGGCGGCCGTTAATGAAAAACTGTTTTTT. It specifies CASSSLRGAAVNEKLFF.

This chain uses TRBV27 with TRBJ1-1; maybe TRBD1 (6 bases). The CDR3 is 13 amino acids. Germline CDR1 MNHEY, CDR2 SMNVEV (reference sequence). V was shortened by 7 bases and J by 1 base, with 10 bases between the two germline ends. The CDR3 DNA reads as TGTGCCAGCAAAGGGGGAAAGAACACTGAAGCTTTCTTT. It yields the protein CASKGGKNTEAFF.

V is TRBV6-5 and J is TRBJ2-2; 7 nucleotides line up with TRBD1. Germline loops: CDR1 MNHEY, CDR2 SVGAGI. V was pared by 6 bases and J by 8 bases, with 6 bases of the junction left unmatched. The CDR3 length is 13 residues. CDR3 sequence: CASRRQGEGELFF. The DNA of the CDR3 is TGTGCCAGCAGACGACAGGGTGAAGGGGAGCTGTTTTTT.

J is TRBJ1-2 and V is TRBV6-4; no clear D gene. The length of the CDR3 is 9 residues. Between the trimmed V and J ends, which lost 6 bases and 4 bases, there was a span of 0 bases. CDR1 is MRHNA, CDR2 SNTAGT, per germline. CDR3 in amino acids: CASSYGYTF. CDR3 nucleotide sequence: TGTGCCAGCAGCTATGGCTACACCTTC.

The V and J genes are TRBV28 and TRBJ2-1; D is perhaps TRBD2 (6 bases). The CDR3 length is 14 residues. The germline V gene has CDR1 MDHEN and CDR2 SYDVKM. Trimming cost V 6 bases and J 1 base, with 10 bases left between them. CDR3 loop: CASRRGGSYNEQFF. The CDR3 DNA reads TGTGCCAGCAGACGTGGGGGGTCCTACAATGAGCAGTTCTTC.

This chain links TRBV6-6 with TRBJ1-5; 8 nucleotides align to TRBD1. The CDR3 runs 16 residues. Germline CDR1 is MNHNY and CDR2 is SVGAGI (reference sequence). The V segment lost 2 bases and the J segment 2 bases; nucleotides outside the gene matches: 5. Written as DNA, the CDR3 is TGTGCCAGCAGTTACCCGACAGGGGATGGCAATCAGCCCCAGCATTTT. Translation gives CASSYPTGDGNQPQHF.

This clone was recorded only once. The chain links TRBV4-2 to TRBJ2-4; D remains ambiguous. Germline lookup yields CDR1 LGHNA and CDR2 YNFKEQ. The CDR3 loop spans 14 amino acids. Trimming removed 0 bases at V and 2 bases at J, with 5 bases between. Here the CDR3 DNA reads TGTGCCAGCAGCCAAGAAGGGACCAAAAACATTCAGTACTTC. It yields the protein CASSQEGTKNIQYF.

This clone was seen once. The V and J genes are TRBV7-2 and TRBJ2-1, with D perhaps TRBD2 (6 bases). Germline CDR1 and CDR2: SGHTA and FQGNSA. This CDR3 has 16 amino acids. V gave up 7 bases and J gave up 7 bases, with 23 bases separating them. This CDR3 is CASTSGSFYFSNEQFF. The CDR3 nucleotides read TGTGCCAGCACCAGCGGGTCGTTCTATTTTTCTAATGAGCAGTTCTTC.

The CDR3 loop is CASSGLSYNEQFF. The CDR3, as DNA: TGTGCCAGCAGCGGCCTTAGCTACAATGAGCAGTTCTTC. The chain joins TRBV28 to TRBJ2-1; no clear D. V gave up 6 bases and J gave up 3 bases, with 9 bases separating them. Germline V gives CDR1 MDHEN, CDR2 SYDVKM. CDR3 length: 13 residues.

Note on this clone: The same CDR3 is also encoded by other DNA sequences in this sample. The J gene is TRBJ2-1, the V gene TRBV5-1, with D possibly being TRBD2 (5 bases). The CDR3 runs 13 residues. V was cut by 4 bases and J by 5 bases, with 10 bases left in between. The V gene's germline CDR1 is SGHRS and CDR2 YFSETQ. CDR3 amino acids: CASSPAGNNEQFF. CDR3 bases: TGCGCCAGCAGCCCTGCGGGTAACAATGAGCAGTTCTTC.

This clone was counted once. The chain joins TRBV30 to TRBJ1-2, with TRBD1 matching 7 bases. The V gene end was trimmed by 8 bases and the J gene end by 8 bases; junction bases not matched to a gene: 8. The germline CDR1 and CDR2 sequences are GTSNPN and SVGIG (reference sequence). The CDR3 covers 11 residues. CDR3 residues: CAGKGGGGYTF. DNA for the CDR3: TGTGCCGGGAAAGGGGGCGGAGGCTACACCTTC.

This sequence joins TRBV5-4 and TRBJ1-1, with D unresolved. Trimming stripped 5 bases from V and 3 bases from J, with 17 bases between. This CDR3 has 15 residues. Germline CDR1 reads SGHNT; CDR2 reads YYREEE (reference sequence). CDR3 DNA sequence: TGTGCCAGCAGACAATCGCTGGGAAGGGACACTGAAGCTTTCTTT. It encodes CASRQSLGRDTEAFF.